A selection of T cell receptor beta chains follows, all from one sample in a study of cytomegalovirus exposure and HLA in healthy donors. This table comes from immunoSEQ multiplex PCR, and its TCRdb copy is limited to in-frame clones, with some not included. The sample yields over 100,000 clones, roughly 79% seen once. The specimen was PBMCs. The source of these receptors is a woman between 35 and 50 years old in good health and CMV-seronegative. CDR3s include the opening cysteine and the closing phenylalanine or tryptophan. The order of the fields is CDR3 DNA, CDR3 protein, clone size, J gene, V gene, D gene. A D gene is named only where the DNA matches it firmly. The size entry is marked missing in some rows and otherwise reads once, few, many or a size class.

cdr3_nt: TGTGCCAGTAGATCAGACAGGCTCTCCTACGAGCAGTACTTC
cdr3_aa: CASRSDRLSYEQYF
clone_size: .
j_call: TRBJ2-7
v_call: TRBV19
d_call: .

cdr3_nt: TGTGCCAGCTCACCACAGAGACAAGAGACCCAGTACTTC
cdr3_aa: CASSPQRQETQYF
clone_size: .
j_call: TRBJ2-5
v_call: TRBV18
d_call: .

cdr3_nt: TGTGCCAGCAGCAGACAACTTGACGGGAACACTGAAGCTTTCTTT
cdr3_aa: CASSRQLDGNTEAFF
clone_size: .
j_call: TRBJ1-1
v_call: TRBV7-9
d_call: .

cdr3_nt: TGTGCCAGCAGCTCAAGGGAGGGGACAGGGGTTAATGAGCAGTTCTTC
cdr3_aa: CASSSREGTGVNEQFF
clone_size: .
j_call: TRBJ2-1
v_call: TRBV7-4
d_call: TRBD1

cdr3_nt: TGTGCCAGCAGCCAGGGCAATTACTTCGGAAACACCATATATTTT
cdr3_aa: CASSQGNYFGNTIYF
clone_size: .
j_call: TRBJ1-3
v_call: TRBV6-1
d_call: .

cdr3_nt: TGCGCCAGCAGCTCGCCGACAGGGGGTTTCGGCGAGCAGTACTTC
cdr3_aa: CASSSPTGGFGEQYF
clone_size: few
j_call: TRBJ2-7
v_call: TRBV5-1
d_call: TRBD1

cdr3_nt: TGTGCCAGCAGCCAAGATGCGTCCTGGAGTTCACCCCTCCACTTT
cdr3_aa: CASSQDASWSSPLHF
clone_size: .
j_call: TRBJ1-6
v_call: TRBV14
d_call: .

cdr3_nt: TGTGCCATCAGGGGACAGGTTGGCTACACCTTC
cdr3_aa: CAIRGQVGYTF
clone_size: .
j_call: TRBJ1-2
v_call: TRBV10-3
d_call: TRBD1

cdr3_nt: TGCGCCAGCAGCTTAAAGGGGGCTGGTGAGGCAGATACGCAGTATTTT
cdr3_aa: CASSLKGAGEADTQYF
clone_size: .
j_call: TRBJ2-3
v_call: TRBV5-1
d_call: TRBD1

cdr3_nt: TGTGCGGGGGGACAGGGGGCGGATTATAGCAATCAGCCCCAGCATTTT
cdr3_aa: CAGGQGADYSNQPQHF
clone_size: .
j_call: TRBJ1-5
v_call: TRBV30
d_call: TRBD1

cdr3_nt: TGCAGCGTTGAAGGGGCCGGTCGTCGGAAAGCTTTCTTT
cdr3_aa: CSVEGAGRRKAFF
clone_size: .
j_call: TRBJ1-1
v_call: TRBV29-1
d_call: .

cdr3_nt: TGCAGCGTTGATCCCGGGCAAGAGACCCAGTACTTC
cdr3_aa: CSVDPGQETQYF
clone_size: .
j_call: TRBJ2-5
v_call: TRBV29-1
d_call: .

cdr3_nt: TGTGCCAGCAGCCCCCCCGGGACAGGTGGAGCCGGGGAGCTGTTTTTT
cdr3_aa: CASSPPGTGGAGELFF
clone_size: few
j_call: TRBJ2-2
v_call: TRBV7-9
d_call: TRBD1

cdr3_nt: TGTGCCAGCAGCGTAGGAGGGTGGGGGGATGGCTACACCTTC
cdr3_aa: CASSVGGWGDGYTF
clone_size: .
j_call: TRBJ1-2
v_call: TRBV9
d_call: .

cdr3_nt: TGTGCCAGTAGTAGGACAGGGGCCTCCTCCGCGGTGGACGAGCAGTACTTC
cdr3_aa: CASSRTGASSAVDEQYF
clone_size: .
j_call: TRBJ2-7
v_call: TRBV19
d_call: TRBD1

cdr3_nt: TGCGCCAGCAGCTTGTCCTGGGGAGGGCAGCCCCAGCATTTT
cdr3_aa: CASSLSWGGQPQHF
clone_size: .
j_call: TRBJ1-5
v_call: TRBV5-1
d_call: .

cdr3_nt: TGTGCCAGCAGTTCACAGACAGGTTGGGATACGCAGTATTTT
cdr3_aa: CASSSQTGWDTQYF
clone_size: .
j_call: TRBJ2-3
v_call: TRBV27
d_call: .

cdr3_nt: TGTGCCAGCAGGAAAGCAGGGCCGGCCTACGAGCAGTACTTC
cdr3_aa: CASRKAGPAYEQYF
clone_size: .
j_call: TRBJ2-7
v_call: TRBV2
d_call: .

cdr3_nt: TGTGCCTGGAGTAGGGCAGGGCCAACTAATGAAAAACTGTTTTTT
cdr3_aa: CAWSRAGPTNEKLFF
clone_size: .
j_call: TRBJ1-4
v_call: TRBV30
d_call: .

cdr3_nt: TGTGCCAGCAGTGAACCTTGGCGGGGGGTAGAGGAAACCATATATTTT
cdr3_aa: CASSEPWRGVEETIYF
clone_size: .
j_call: TRBJ1-3
v_call: TRBV6-1
d_call: .

cdr3_nt: TGTGCCTGGAGTGTCGGGACAGCACATGGCTACACCTTC
cdr3_aa: CAWSVGTAHGYTF
clone_size: .
j_call: TRBJ1-2
v_call: TRBV30
d_call: TRBD1

cdr3_nt: TGTGCCAGCAGTTCGGAGGATCCCAATGAGCAGTTCTTC
cdr3_aa: CASSSEDPNEQFF
clone_size: .
j_call: TRBJ2-1
v_call: TRBV6-4
d_call: .

cdr3_nt: TGTGCCAGCAGCCATGTCCGGGATATTAACTATGGCTACACCTTC
cdr3_aa: CASSHVRDINYGYTF
clone_size: .
j_call: TRBJ1-2
v_call: TRBV27
d_call: .

cdr3_nt: TGTGCCAGCAGCTTGAGAGATCTAAGTACCTATGGCTACACCTTC
cdr3_aa: CASSLRDLSTYGYTF
clone_size: .
j_call: TRBJ1-2
v_call: TRBV5-6
d_call: .

cdr3_nt: TGTGCCAGCAGCACCTGGACAGGGAAAGATTCACCCCTCCACTTT
cdr3_aa: CASSTWTGKDSPLHF
clone_size: .
j_call: TRBJ1-6
v_call: TRBV7-2
d_call: TRBD1

cdr3_nt: TGTGCCAGCAGTGACGAGGCTTACACCGGGGAGCTGTTTTTT
cdr3_aa: CASSDEAYTGELFF
clone_size: .
j_call: TRBJ2-2
v_call: TRBV6-4
d_call: .

cdr3_nt: TGTGCCAGTTTGACAGGGAAGGGGGTGAACACTGAAGCTTTCTTT
cdr3_aa: CASLTGKGVNTEAFF
clone_size: .
j_call: TRBJ1-1
v_call: TRBV19
d_call: TRBD1

cdr3_nt: TGTGCCAGCAGCCCGAGGGATTTCAGGGGCTCACCCCTCCACTTT
cdr3_aa: CASSPRDFRGSPLHF
clone_size: .
j_call: TRBJ1-6
v_call: TRBV9
d_call: .

cdr3_nt: TGTGCCAGCATGCGAGGTCAATTCAATTCACCCCTCCACTTT
cdr3_aa: CASMRGQFNSPLHF
clone_size: few
j_call: TRBJ1-6
v_call: TRBV28
d_call: .

cdr3_nt: TGTGCCAGCAGCCCCCCCCCGGACATGGAAAAACTGTTTTTT
cdr3_aa: CASSPPPDMEKLFF
clone_size: .
j_call: TRBJ1-4
v_call: TRBV6-1
d_call: .

cdr3_nt: TGTGCCAGCAGTTACTCGAAATCTAATCCTTACGAGCAGTACTTC
cdr3_aa: CASSYSKSNPYEQYF
clone_size: .
j_call: TRBJ2-7
v_call: TRBV6-6
d_call: .

cdr3_nt: TGTGCCAGCAGCCCGGACAGGGGAGTTTATGGCTACACCTTC
cdr3_aa: CASSPDRGVYGYTF
clone_size: .
j_call: TRBJ1-2
v_call: TRBV9
d_call: TRBD1

cdr3_nt: TGTGCCAGCGGGCTAGCGGCTTTAAGCTCCTACAATGAGCAGTTCTTC
cdr3_aa: CASGLAALSSYNEQFF
clone_size: .
j_call: TRBJ2-1
v_call: TRBV28
d_call: TRBD2

cdr3_nt: TGTGCCAGCAGCCCAAACATAGGGGGACCGGGCTACACCTTC
cdr3_aa: CASSPNIGGPGYTF
clone_size: .
j_call: TRBJ1-2
v_call: TRBV7-6
d_call: .

cdr3_nt: TGTGCCAGCAGTGAGCAGGGGCGGGGAAACACCATATATTTT
cdr3_aa: CASSEQGRGNTIYF
clone_size: .
j_call: TRBJ1-3
v_call: TRBV6-1
d_call: .

cdr3_nt: TGTGCCAGCAGCTTTTACAGCTACGAGCAGTACTTC
cdr3_aa: CASSFYSYEQYF
clone_size: .
j_call: TRBJ2-7
v_call: TRBV5-6
d_call: .